This T cell receptor beta chain stems from a study of blood T cell repertoires in COVID-19. TCRdb's copy holds only in-frame clones and misses some; the assay was immunoSEQ multiplex PCR. This sample has 230,000 or so clones; 84% occur once, and the top ten carry roughly 1.4%. Input material: peripheral blood. The TCR comes from a woman between 35 and 50 years old who had recovered from COVID-19.

CDR3 sequence: CASSQQGVGTEAFF. DNA for the CDR3: TGTGCCAGCAGCCAGCAGGGGGTCGGCACTGAAGCTTTCTTT. The gene calls are TRBV14 and TRBJ1-1; 7 bases are a match to TRBD1. The CDR3 is 14 amino acids. The V and J ends lost 3 bases and 4 bases, in that order; junction bases with no gene match: 5. Germline V gene data show CDR1 as SGHDN and CDR2 as FVKESK.